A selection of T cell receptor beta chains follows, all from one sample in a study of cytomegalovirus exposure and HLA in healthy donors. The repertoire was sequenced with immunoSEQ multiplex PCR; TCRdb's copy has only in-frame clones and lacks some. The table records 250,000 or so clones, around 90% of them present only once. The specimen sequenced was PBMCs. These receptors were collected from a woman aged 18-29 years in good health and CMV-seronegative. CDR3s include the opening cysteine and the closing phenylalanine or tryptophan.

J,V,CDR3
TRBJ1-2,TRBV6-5,CASSTGGGDYGYTF
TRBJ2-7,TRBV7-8,CASSLEASGREQYF
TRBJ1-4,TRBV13,CASSLRTGGGEKLFF
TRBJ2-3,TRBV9,CASSVVKTGTGGADTQYF
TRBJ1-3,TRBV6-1,CASTVGFGNTIYF
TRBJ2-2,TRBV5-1,CASSISGDTGELFF
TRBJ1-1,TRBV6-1,CASSERGGNTEAFF
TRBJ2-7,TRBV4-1,CASSPDFYEQYF
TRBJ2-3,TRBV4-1,CASSQVTTGTDTQYF
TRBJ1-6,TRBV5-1,CASSLVQENSPLHF
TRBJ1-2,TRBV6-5,CASRLEPQGPWGYTF
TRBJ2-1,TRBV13,CASRSTGGSRIEQFF
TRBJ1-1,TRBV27,CASSFRYRGTEAFF
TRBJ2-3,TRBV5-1,CASSPSLAGDFTDTQYF
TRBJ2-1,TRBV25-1,CASSADRRNYNEQFF
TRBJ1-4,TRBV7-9,CASSETGGAGKLFF
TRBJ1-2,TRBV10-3,CAISERQVANYGYTF
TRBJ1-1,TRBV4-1,CASSQGQGGNTEAFF
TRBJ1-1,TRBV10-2,CASSEKGMNTEAFF
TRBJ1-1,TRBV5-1,CASSPWTGGMNTEAFF
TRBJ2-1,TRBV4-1,CASSQGERGGPTYNEQFF
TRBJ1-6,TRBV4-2,CASSQDPGSYNSPLHF
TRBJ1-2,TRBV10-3,CAISVPGQPPYGYTF
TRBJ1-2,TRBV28,CASTTVNYGYTF
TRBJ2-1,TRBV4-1,CASSQDRVIYNEQFF
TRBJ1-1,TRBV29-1,CSVGDRGRGGEAFF
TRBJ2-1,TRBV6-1,CASSSTSGVFNEQFF
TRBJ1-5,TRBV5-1,CASSLEPGGRQPQHF
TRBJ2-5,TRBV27,CASSQTGTETWETQYF
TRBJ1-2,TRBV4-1,CASSLGQGGYTF
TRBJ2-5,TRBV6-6,CASSGTVGETQYF
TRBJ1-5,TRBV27,CASSLFSPLSNQPQHF
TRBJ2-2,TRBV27,CASSFPKGEGNTGELFF
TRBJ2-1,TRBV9,CASSKGGAWNEQFF
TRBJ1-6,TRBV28,CASSGRGIYNSPLHF
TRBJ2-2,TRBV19,CASSTPSGGGPGELFF
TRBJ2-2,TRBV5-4,CASSPGRAQQNTGELFF
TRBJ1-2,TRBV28,CASSLEGAPGYTF